This record concerns one TCR beta chain sequence. Its target is unknown. The data originate from a study of cytomegalovirus exposure and HLA in healthy donors. Study observations and caveats: An assumption of roughly uniform sequencing depth across donors underlay the presence/absence analyses. Indistinguishability led to the exclusion of some V segments, TRBV6-2 and TRBV6-3 included. Data from an earlier analysis indicated that most TCR beta V segments were productive either about 90% or about 30% of the time.

A multiplex PCR was run with 60 Vbeta primers and 13 Jbeta primers. Here immunoSEQ multiplex PCR was the method, and the copy in TCRdb shows in-frame clones only, minus some. This sample has 150,000 to 200,000 clones; around 79% occur once, and the top ten carry 1.6%. CDR3 size: 14 residues. The germline V and J ends were trimmed by 7 bases and 4 bases, with 16 bases remaining between them. Germline values: CDR1 SEHNR, CDR2 FQNEAQ (reference sequence). Sequencing was performed on PBMCs. The V gene is TRBV7-9, the J gene TRBJ2-5, with a possible D match to TRBD2 (5 bases). This TCR derives from a woman in her forties or fifties in good health and CMV-seronegative. CDR3 bases: TGTGCCAGCACCCCACGGGGTAATGTAGAGACCCAGTACTTC. Protein product: CASTPRGNVETQYF.